These 23 T cell receptor beta chains were all obtained from the same sample, sequenced in a study of brain T cells in children with intractable seizures. Profiling relied on immunoSEQ multiplex PCR, and the TCRdb table lists in-frame clones only, not all of them. The profile shows approximately 60,000 clones, about 96% of them singletons. The sequencing here drew on peripheral blood, taken at surgery. These receptors originate from a boy less than two years old with focal cortical dysplasia and intractable seizures.

The chain uses TRBV2 and TRBJ2-3; 10 bases agree with TRBD2. Germline V gene sequence: CDR1 SNHLY, CDR2 FYNNEI. With 3 bases clipped from V and 4 bases from J, the junction kept 4 bases outside the gene matches. The CDR3 spans 15 residues. The CDR3 here is CASSEWLAGADTQYF. The CDR3 DNA reads as TGTGCCAGCAGTGAGTGGCTAGCGGGAGCAGATACGCAGTATTTT. The variable domain in full, with the rest retrieved from reference TRBV2 and TRBJ2-3, is EPEVTQTPSHQVTQMGQEVILRCVPISNHLYFYWYRQILGQKVEFLVSFYNNEISEKSEIFDDQFSVERPDGSNFTLKIRSTKLEDSAMYFCASSEWLAGADTQYFGPGTRLTVL.

This rearrangement joins TRBV6-5 to TRBJ1-5; TRBD1 is a possible D gene (6 bases). Germline CDR1 and CDR2: MNHEY and SVGAGI. The CDR3 runs to 13 residues. V lost 6 bases to trimming and J lost 3 bases, with 9 bases between them. The CDR3 region is CASRDSSNQPQHF. CDR3 nucleotides: TGTGCCAGCAGGGACAGCTCCAATCAGCCCCAGCATTTT.

This clone was observed once. This rearrangement joins TRBV2 to TRBJ2-7, with D possibly called TRBD1 or TRBD2 (7 bases each). This CDR3 spans 15 amino acids. Germline-derived CDR1 and CDR2 are SNHLY and FYNNEI. Deletions cut 6 bases from V and 5 bases from J, with 20 bases between. Here the CDR3 DNA reads TGTGCCAGCAGCCACGGGGGAGGGGGCAACAACGAGCAGTACTTC. Translated, it gives CASSHGGGGNNEQYF.

The rearrangement links TRBV6-5 to TRBJ1-2; the match to TRBD1 covers 9 bases. Unmatched junction bases numbered 6, after V lost 4 bases and J lost 6 bases. The CDR3 runs 14 residues. In germline, CDR1 is MNHEY, CDR2 SVGAGI. CDR3 sequence (DNA): TGTGCCAGCAGTTTCGCCGGGACAGGGAATGGCTACACCTTC. Its protein product is CASSFAGTGNGYTF.

The chain recombines TRBV6-5 with TRBJ1-4; D is unclear. The CDR3 is made up of 12 amino acids. With 5 bases removed from V and 8 bases from J, the gap between germline ends came to 9 bases. The germline CDR1 and CDR2 sequences are MNHEY and SVGAGI. CDR3 nucleotide sequence: TGTGCCAGCAGTCACCGACGGGAAAAACTGTTTTTT. This translates into CASSHRREKLFF.

In DNA form, the CDR3 reads TGTGCCAGCAGACCGTCACAGGTGGACCAGCCCCAGCATTTT. Its protein is CASRPSQVDQPQHF. The genes are TRBV6-6 and TRBJ1-5, with D possibly TRBD1 on 5 matching bases. There are 14 residues in the CDR3. The V gene's germline CDR1 is MNHNY and CDR2 SVGAGI (reference sequence). V was pared by 6 bases and J by 7 bases, with 16 bases between.

CDR3 residues: CASRPGQPYGYTF. CDR3 nucleotides: TGTGCCAGCAGACCTGGACAGCCCTATGGCTACACCTTC. This chain joins TRBV6-5 and TRBJ1-2; a weak D match, TRBD1 (6 bases). The ends were cut back, 6 bases at V and 4 bases at J, with 12 bases in the middle. The CDR3 contains 13 residues. Germline loops: CDR1 MNHEY, CDR2 SVGAGI.

The chain uses TRBV12-2 and TRBJ2-3; the table's D call, TRBD1, was not checked against the DNA. TRBV12-2 is flagged as a pseudogene. The CDR3 length is 16 residues. CDR3 sequence: CASLPGQGRGTDTQYF. The CDR3 DNA is TGTGCAAGTCTCCCGGGACAGGGGAGAGGCACAGATACGCAGTATTTT.

The chain carries TRBV2 and TRBJ2-3; the D gene is possibly TRBD1 (5 bases). Trimming removed 3 bases at V and 6 bases at J, with 13 bases between. The CDR3 runs 14 residues. CDR1 and CDR2 from the germline V gene are SNHLY and FYNNEI. CDR3 region: CASSEAGSFDTQYF. Here the CDR3 DNA reads TGTGCCAGCAGTGAGGCAGGGTCATTTGATACGCAGTATTTT.

V gene TRBV5-1 combines with J gene TRBJ1-1, with 9 bases fitting TRBD1. The CDR3 extends over 13 amino acids. V lost 4 bases, J lost 4 bases, and 2 bases stayed unmatched. The germline CDR1 and CDR2 sequences are SGHRS and YFSETQ. In DNA form, the CDR3 reads TGCGCCAGCAGCGGACAGGGGTCCACTGAAGCTTTCTTT. Amino acid sequence: CASSGQGSTEAFF.

The chain has TRBV29-1 and TRBJ2-7; a possible D gene is TRBD2 (6 bases). This CDR3 has 15 residues. Trimming took off 4 bases at V and 2 bases at J, with 18 bases between the two ends. The germline V gene has CDR1 SQVTM and CDR2 ANQGSEA. This CDR3 reads CSVVNGGTATYEQYF. The CDR3 DNA sequence: TGCAGCGTTGTTAATGGGGGGACGGCCACCTACGAGCAGTACTTC.

The gene calls are TRBV3-1 (or the pseudogene TRBV3-2) and TRBJ1-4; no firm D call. This CDR3 is built from 13 residues. V lost 0 bases to trimming and J lost 8 bases, with 7 bases between them. Germline V CDR1 and CDR2: LGHDT, YNNKEL (reference sequence). Written as DNA, the CDR3 is TGTGCCAGCAGCCAAGATCCTGGGGAAAAACTGTTTTTT. Its translation is CASSQDPGEKLFF.

As DNA, the CDR3 is TGTGCCAGCAGCTTAGTAAGGGTCATGGGCACAGATACGCAGTATTTT. Protein sequence: CASSLVRVMGTDTQYF. The V call is TRBV7-9, the J call TRBJ2-3; no definite D call. V was trimmed by 1 base and J by 1 base, leaving 12 bases between them. Germline CDR1 and CDR2: SEHNR and FQNEAQ (reference sequence). The CDR3 is made up of 16 amino acids.

This clone has a single count. The chain employs TRBV2 and TRBJ2-7; D might be TRBD2 (6 bases). Germline CDR1 and CDR2: SNHLY and FYNNEI. The CDR3 is made up of 15 amino acids. V lost 1 base and J lost 3, with 13 bases in between. In DNA form, the CDR3 reads TGTGCCAGCAGTGAAGTGTCGGCTAGCGTCTACGAGCAGTACTTC. It codes for CASSEVSASVYEQYF.

This chain connects TRBV7-5 to TRBJ2-3; TRBD2 is the table's D call and was not checked against the DNA. TRBV7-5 is deemed a pseudogene. This CDR3 has 15 residues. CDR3 bases: TGTGTCAGAAGCTTCGTACTAGCATGCACAGATACGCAGTATTTT. Its translation is CVRSFVLACTDTQYF.

J is TRBJ1-5 and V is TRBV4-1, with D perhaps matching TRBD1 (5 bases). The CDR3 has 15 residues. Germline V gene sequence: CDR1 MGHRA, CDR2 YSYEKL. The germline V and J ends were trimmed by 1 base and 3 bases, with 10 bases remaining between them. The CDR3 spells CASSQGGANNQPQHF. The CDR3 DNA follows: TGCGCCAGCAGCCAAGGGGGCGCAAACAATCAGCCCCAGCATTTT.

The V call is TRBV28, the J call TRBJ2-7, with TRBD1 matching 9 bases. Trimming cost V 5 bases and J 5 bases; bases outside gene matches: 13. CDR3 length equals 16 residues. Germline CDR1 and CDR2: MDHEN and SYDVKM. For the CDR3, the DNA is TGTGCCAGCAGTACTAAAGTTCACAGGGGGCGGGACGAGCAGTACTTC. The encoded protein is CASSTKVHRGRDEQYF.

The J gene is TRBJ2-5, the V gene TRBV5-1, with 11 bases fitting TRBD2. The CDR3 runs to 15 residues. Trimming at V came to 4 bases and at J to 2 bases, leaving 4 bases not matched to a gene. Germline assignment: CDR1 SGHRS and CDR2 YFSETQ. CDR3 protein: CASSVTSGAQETQYF. DNA for the CDR3: TGCGCCAGCAGCGTGACTAGCGGGGCTCAAGAGACCCAGTACTTC.

In its sample, this clone was seen once. The V and J genes are TRBV2 and TRBJ2-5; D perhaps matches TRBD1 (6 bases). This CDR3 has 13 residues. CDR1 and CDR2 (germline): SNHLY, FYNNEI. With 7 bases removed from V and 4 bases from J, the gap between germline ends came to 13 bases. The CDR3 spells CASNPGDLETQYF. The CDR3 nucleotides are TGTGCCAGCAATCCAGGGGATCTAGAGACCCAGTACTTC.

This chain links TRBV12-3 or TRBV12-4 with TRBJ2-7; D is unclear. This CDR3 has 12 amino acids. V lost 6 bases, J lost 4 bases, and 10 bases lay in between. The DNA of the CDR3 is TGTGCCAGCAGCTTAACAGTTTACGAGCAGTACTTC. Its protein product is CASSLTVYEQYF.

The chain employs TRBV19 and TRBJ1-4; 7 bases line up with TRBD1. The CDR3 covers 14 residues. Germline CDR1 LNHDA, CDR2 SQIVND (reference sequence). With 6 bases clipped from V and 4 bases from J, the junction kept 5 bases outside the gene matches. CDR3 sequence reads: CASSTDRYNEKLFF. In DNA form, the CDR3 reads TGTGCCAGTAGCACGGACAGGTATAATGAAAAACTGTTTTTT.

The chain is built from TRBV5-1 and TRBJ2-1; 12 nucleotides line up with TRBD2. The length of the CDR3 is 17 residues. V shed 4 bases, J shed 0 bases, and the junction held 5 bases outside the gene matches. The germline V gene has CDR1 SGHRS and CDR2 YFSETQ. CDR3 DNA: TGCGCCAGCAGCCCCCTAGCGGGGGGGAGCTCCTACAATGAGCAGTTCTTC. Translation: CASSPLAGGSSYNEQFF.

This clone occurred a few times. V is TRBV7-9 and J is TRBJ2-1; TRBD2 agrees at 12 bases. Trimming at V came to 2 bases and at J to 4 bases, leaving 6 bases not matched to a gene. The CDR3 is 17 amino acids. Germline assignment: CDR1 SEHNR and CDR2 FQNEAQ (reference sequence). The DNA for the CDR3 is TGTGCCAGCAGCTTAATCGGGACTAGCGGGTTTTACAATGAGCAGTTCTTC. Translation: CASSLIGTSGFYNEQFF.